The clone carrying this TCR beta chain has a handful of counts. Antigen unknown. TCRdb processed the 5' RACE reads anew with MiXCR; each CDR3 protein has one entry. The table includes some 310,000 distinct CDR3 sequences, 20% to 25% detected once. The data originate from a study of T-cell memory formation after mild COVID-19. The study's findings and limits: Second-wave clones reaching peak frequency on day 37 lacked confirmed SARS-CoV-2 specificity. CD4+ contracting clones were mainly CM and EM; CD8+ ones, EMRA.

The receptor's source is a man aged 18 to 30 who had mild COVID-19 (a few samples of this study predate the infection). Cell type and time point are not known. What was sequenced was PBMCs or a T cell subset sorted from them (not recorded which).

The CDR3 DNA follows: TGTGCCAGCAGCCGTGGGACTAGCGGGGAATTGGCCGAGACCCAGTACTTC. This sequence encodes CASSRGTSGELAETQYF. The chain links TRBV7-6 to TRBJ2-5; TRBD2 matches at 13 bases. Per the germline V gene, CDR1 is SGHVS and CDR2 is FNYEAQ. The length of the CDR3 is 17 residues. J lost 5 bases, V lost 5 bases, and 11 bases had no gene match. Combining the CDR3 with reference TRBV7-6 and TRBJ2-5 gives the whole variable domain GAGVSQSPRYKVTKRGQDVALRCDPISGHVSLYWYRQALGQGPEFLTYFNYEAQQDKSGLPNDRFSAERPEGSISTLTIQRTEQRDSAMYRCASSRGTSGELAETQYFGPGTRLLVL.